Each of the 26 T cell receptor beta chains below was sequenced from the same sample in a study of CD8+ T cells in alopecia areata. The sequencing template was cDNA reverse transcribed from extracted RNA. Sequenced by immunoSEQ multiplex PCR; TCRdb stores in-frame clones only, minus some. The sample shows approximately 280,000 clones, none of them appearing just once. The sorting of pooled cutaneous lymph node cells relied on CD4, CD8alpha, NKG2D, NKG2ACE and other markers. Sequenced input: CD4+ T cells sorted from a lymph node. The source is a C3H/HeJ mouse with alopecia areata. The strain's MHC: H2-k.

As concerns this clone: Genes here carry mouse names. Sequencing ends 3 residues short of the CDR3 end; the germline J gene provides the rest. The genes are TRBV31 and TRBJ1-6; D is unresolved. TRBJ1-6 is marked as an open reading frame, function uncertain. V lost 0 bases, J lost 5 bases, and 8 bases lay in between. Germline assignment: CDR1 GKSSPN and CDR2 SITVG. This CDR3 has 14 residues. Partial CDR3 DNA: TGTGCCTGGAGTCTCCCCGTCGATAATTCGCCC. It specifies CAWSLPVDNSP. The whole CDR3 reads CAWSLPVDNSPLYF.

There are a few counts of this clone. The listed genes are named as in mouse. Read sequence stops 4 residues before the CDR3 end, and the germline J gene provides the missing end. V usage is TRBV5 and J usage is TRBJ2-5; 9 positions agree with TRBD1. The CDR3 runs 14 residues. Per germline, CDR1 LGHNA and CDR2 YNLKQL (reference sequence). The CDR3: CASSQDRGVDTQYF. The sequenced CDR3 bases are TGTGCCAGCAGCCAGGACAGGGGAGTGGAC.

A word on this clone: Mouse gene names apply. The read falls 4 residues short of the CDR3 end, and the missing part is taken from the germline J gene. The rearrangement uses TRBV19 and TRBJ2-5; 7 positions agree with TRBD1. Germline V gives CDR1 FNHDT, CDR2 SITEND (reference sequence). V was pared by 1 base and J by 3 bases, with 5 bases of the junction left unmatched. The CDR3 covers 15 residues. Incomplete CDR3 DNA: TGTGCCAGCAGTATAAAGGGACAGAAACAAGAC. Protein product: CASSIKGQKQD. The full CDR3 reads CASSIKGQKQDTQYF.

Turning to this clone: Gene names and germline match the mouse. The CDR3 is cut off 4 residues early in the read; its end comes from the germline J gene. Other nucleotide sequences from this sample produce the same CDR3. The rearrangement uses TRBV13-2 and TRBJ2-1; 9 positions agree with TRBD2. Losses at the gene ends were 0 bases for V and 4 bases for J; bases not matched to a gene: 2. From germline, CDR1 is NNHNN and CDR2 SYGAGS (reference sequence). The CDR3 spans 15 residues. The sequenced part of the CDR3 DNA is TGTGCCAGCGGTGATGCCGGGACTGGGTATGCT. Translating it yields CASGDAGTGYA. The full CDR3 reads CASGDAGTGYAEQFF.

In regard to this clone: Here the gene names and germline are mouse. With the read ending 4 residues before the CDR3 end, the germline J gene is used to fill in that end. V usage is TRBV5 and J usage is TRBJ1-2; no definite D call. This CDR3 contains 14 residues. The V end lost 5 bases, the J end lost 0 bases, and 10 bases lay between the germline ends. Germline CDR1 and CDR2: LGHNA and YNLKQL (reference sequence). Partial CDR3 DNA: TGTGCCAGCAGCTCGACACCTGCAAACTCC. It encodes CASSSTPANS. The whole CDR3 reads CASSSTPANSDYTF.

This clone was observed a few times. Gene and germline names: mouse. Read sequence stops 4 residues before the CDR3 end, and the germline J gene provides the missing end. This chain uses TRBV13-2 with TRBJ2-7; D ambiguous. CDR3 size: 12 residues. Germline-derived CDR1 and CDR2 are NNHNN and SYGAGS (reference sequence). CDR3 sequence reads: CASGDAEYEQYF. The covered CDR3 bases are TGTGCCAGCGGTGATGCAGAATAT.

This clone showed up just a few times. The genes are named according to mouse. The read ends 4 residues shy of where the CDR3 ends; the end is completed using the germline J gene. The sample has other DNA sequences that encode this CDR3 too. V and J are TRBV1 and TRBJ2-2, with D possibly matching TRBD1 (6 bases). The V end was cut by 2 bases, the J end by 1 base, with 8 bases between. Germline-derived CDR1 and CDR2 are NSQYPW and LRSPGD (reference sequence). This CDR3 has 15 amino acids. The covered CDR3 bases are TGCACCTGCAGTGCAAGGACAGTAAACACCGGG. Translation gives CTCSARTVNTG. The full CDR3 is CTCSARTVNTGQLYF.

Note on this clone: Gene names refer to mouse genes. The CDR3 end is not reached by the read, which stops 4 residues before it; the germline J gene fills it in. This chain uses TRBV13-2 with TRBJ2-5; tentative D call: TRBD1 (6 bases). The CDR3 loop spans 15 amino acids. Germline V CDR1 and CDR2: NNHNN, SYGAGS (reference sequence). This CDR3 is CASGDARQGRDTQYF. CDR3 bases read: TGTGCCAGCGGTGATGCAAGGCAGGGGAGGGAC.

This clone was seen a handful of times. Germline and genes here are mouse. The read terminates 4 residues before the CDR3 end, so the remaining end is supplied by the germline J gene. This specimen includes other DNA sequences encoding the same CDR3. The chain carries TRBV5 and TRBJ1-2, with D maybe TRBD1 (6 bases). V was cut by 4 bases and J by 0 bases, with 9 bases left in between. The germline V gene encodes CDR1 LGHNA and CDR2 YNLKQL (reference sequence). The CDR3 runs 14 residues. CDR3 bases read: TGTGCCAGCAGCCCACAGGGCGCAAACTCC. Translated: CASSPQGANS. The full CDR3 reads CASSPQGANSDYTF.

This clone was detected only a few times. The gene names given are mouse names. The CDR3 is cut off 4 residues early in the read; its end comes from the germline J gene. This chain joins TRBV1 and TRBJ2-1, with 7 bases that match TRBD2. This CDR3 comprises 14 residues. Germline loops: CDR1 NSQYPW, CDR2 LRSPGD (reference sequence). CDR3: CTCSADWGTSEQFF. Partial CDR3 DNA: TGCACCTGCAGTGCAGACTGGGGGACCTCT.

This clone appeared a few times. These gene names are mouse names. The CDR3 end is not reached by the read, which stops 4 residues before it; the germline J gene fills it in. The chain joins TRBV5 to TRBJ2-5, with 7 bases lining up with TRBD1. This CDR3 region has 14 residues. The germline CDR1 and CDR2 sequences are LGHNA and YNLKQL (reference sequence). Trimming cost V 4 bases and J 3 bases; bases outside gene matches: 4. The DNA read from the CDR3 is TGTGCCAGCAGCCGCCGGGACAGTCAAGAC. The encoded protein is CASSRRDSQD. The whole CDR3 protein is CASSRRDSQDTQYF.

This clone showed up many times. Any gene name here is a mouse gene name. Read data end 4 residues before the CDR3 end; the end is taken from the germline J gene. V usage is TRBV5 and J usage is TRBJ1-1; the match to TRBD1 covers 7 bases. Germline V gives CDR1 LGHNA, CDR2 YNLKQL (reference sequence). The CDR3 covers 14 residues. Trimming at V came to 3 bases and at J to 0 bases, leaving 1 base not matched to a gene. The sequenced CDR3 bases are TGTGCCAGCAGCCACGGGACAGCAAACACA. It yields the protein CASSHGTANT. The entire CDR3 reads CASSHGTANTEVFF.

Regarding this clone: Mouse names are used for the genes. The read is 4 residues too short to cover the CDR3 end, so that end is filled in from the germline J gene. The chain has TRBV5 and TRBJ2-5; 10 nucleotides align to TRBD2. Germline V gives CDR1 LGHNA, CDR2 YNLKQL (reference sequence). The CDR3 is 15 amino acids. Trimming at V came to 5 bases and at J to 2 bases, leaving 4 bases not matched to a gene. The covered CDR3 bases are TGTGCCAGCAGCACCCTGGGGGGGCCCCAAGAC. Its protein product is CASSTLGGPQD. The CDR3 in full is CASSTLGGPQDTQYF.

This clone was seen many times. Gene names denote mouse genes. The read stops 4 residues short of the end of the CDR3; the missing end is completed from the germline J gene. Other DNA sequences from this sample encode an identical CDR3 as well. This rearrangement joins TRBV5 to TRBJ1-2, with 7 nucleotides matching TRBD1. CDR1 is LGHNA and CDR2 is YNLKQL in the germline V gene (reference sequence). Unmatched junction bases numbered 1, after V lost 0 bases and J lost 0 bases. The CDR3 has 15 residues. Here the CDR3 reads CASSQEGTANSDYTF. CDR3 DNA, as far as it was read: TGTGCCAGCAGCCAAGAGGGGACAGCAAACTCC.

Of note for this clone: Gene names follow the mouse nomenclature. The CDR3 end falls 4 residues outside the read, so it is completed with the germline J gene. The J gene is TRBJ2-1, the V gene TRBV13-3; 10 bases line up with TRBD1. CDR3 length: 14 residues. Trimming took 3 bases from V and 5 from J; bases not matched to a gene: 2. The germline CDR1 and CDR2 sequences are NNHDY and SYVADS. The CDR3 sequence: CASSGQGADAEQFF. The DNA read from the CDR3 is TGTGCCAGCAGTGGACAGGGGGCGGATGCT.

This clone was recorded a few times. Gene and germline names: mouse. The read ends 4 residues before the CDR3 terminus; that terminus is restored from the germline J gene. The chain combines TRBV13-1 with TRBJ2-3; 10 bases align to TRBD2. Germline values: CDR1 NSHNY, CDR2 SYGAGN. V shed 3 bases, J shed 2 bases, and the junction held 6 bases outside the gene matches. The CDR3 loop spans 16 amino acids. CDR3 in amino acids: CASSGLGGRDAETLYF. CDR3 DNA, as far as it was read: TGTGCCAGCAGTGGGCTGGGGGGGCGCGATGCAGAA.

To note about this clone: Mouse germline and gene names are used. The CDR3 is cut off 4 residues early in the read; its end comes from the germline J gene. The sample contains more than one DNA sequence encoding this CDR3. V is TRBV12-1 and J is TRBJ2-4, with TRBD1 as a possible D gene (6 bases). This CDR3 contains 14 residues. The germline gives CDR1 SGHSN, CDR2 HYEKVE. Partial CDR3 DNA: TGTGCCAGCTCTCTACCGGGACAAAAAAAC. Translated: CASSLPGQKN. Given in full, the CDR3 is CASSLPGQKNTLYF.

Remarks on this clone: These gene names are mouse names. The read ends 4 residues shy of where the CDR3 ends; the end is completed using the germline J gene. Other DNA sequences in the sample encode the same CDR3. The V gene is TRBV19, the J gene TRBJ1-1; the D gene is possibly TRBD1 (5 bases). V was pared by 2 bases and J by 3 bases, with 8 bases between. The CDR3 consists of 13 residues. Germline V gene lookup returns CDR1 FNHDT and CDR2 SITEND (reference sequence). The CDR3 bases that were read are TGTGCCAGCAGTATTGGGGGTTACACA. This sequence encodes CASSIGGYT. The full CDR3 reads CASSIGGYTEVFF.

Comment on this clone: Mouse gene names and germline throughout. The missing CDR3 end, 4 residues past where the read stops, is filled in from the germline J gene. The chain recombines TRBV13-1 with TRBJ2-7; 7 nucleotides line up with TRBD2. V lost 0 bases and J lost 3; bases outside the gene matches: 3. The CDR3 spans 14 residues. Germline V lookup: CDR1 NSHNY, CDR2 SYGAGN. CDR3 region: CASSDAWGFYEQYF. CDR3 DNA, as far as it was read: TGTGCCAGCAGTGATGCCTGGGGGTTCTAT.

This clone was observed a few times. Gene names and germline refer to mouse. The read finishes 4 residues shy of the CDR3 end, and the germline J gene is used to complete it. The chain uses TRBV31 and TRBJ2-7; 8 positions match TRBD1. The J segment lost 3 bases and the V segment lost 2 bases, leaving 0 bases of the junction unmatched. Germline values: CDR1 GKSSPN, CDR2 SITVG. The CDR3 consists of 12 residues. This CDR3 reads CAWSGQGYEQYF. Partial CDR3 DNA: TGTGCCTGGAGTGGACAGGGCTAT.

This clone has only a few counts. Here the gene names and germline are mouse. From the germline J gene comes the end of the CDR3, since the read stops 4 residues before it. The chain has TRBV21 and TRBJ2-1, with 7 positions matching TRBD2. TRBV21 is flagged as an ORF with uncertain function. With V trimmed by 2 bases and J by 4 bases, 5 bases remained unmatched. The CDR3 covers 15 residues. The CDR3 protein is CASSQHGGRYAEQFF. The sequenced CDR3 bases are TGTGCTAGCAGTCAACATGGGGGGAGATATGCT.

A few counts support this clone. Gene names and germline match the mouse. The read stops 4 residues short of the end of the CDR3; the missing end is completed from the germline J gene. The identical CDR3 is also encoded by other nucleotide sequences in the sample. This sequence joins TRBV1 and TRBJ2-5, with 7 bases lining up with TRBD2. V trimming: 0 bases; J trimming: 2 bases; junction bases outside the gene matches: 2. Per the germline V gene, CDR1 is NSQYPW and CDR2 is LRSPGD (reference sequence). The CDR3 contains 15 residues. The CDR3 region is CTCSADWGVQDTQYF. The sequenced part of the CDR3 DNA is TGCACCTGCAGTGCAGATTGGGGGGTCCAAGAC.

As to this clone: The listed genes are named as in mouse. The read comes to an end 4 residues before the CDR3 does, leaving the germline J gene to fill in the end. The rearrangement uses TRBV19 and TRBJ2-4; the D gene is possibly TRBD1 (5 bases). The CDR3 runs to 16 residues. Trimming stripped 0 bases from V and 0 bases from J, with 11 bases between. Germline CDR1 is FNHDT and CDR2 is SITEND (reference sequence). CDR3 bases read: TGTGCCAGCAGTATAGCAGGGTTGATGAGTCAAAAC. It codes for CASSIAGLMSQN. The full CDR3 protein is CASSIAGLMSQNTLYF.

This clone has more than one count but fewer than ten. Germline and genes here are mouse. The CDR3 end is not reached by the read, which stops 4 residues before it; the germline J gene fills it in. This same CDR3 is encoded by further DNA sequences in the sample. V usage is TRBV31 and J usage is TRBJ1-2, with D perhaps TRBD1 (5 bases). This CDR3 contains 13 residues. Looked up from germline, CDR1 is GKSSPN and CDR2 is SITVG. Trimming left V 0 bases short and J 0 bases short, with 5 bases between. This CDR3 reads CAWSLGANSDYTF. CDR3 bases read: TGTGCCTGGAGTCTAGGGGCAAACTCC.

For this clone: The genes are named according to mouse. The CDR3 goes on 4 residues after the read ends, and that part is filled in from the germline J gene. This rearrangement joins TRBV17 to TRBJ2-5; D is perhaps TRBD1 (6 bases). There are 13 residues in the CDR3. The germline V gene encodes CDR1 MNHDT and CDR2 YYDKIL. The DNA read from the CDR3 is TGTGCTAGCAGCTCCGGGACAAAAGAC. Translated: CASSSGTKD. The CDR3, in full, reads CASSSGTKDTQYF.

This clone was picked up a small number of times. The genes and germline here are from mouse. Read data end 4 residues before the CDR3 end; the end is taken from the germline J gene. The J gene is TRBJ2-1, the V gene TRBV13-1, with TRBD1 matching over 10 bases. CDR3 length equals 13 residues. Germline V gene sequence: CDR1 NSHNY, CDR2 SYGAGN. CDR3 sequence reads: CAEGQGLDAEQFF. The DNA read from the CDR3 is TGTGCAGAGGGACAGGGGCTGGATGCT.